The 5 T cell receptor beta chains below were found in one sample sequenced in a study of CD8 T cells in Susac syndrome. cDNA came from 0.5 to 1 ug RNA primed by random hexamers. Using its own MiXCR run on the immunoSEQ multiplex PCR reads, TCRdb lists one record per CDR3 protein. The table lists 150,000 to 160,000 distinct CDR3 sequences, approximately 95% of them singletons. Sequences were obtained from CD4+ T cells from PBMCs. The source of these receptors is a human donor with Susac syndrome.

This sequence joins TRBV3-1 and TRBJ1-3; no definite D call. Germline assignment: CDR1 LGHDT and CDR2 YNNKEL (reference sequence). This CDR3 comprises 14 residues. V lost 1 base and J lost 7, with 11 bases in between. For the CDR3, the DNA is TGTGCCAGCAGCCAAGGGACCATCCGGAACACCATATATTTT. Translation gives CASSQGTIRNTIYF.

The rearrangement uses TRBV5-1 and TRBJ2-5; D call uncertain. The CDR3 spans 12 residues. Between the trimmed V and J ends, which lost 4 bases and 5 bases, there was a span of 9 bases. The germline CDR1 and CDR2 sequences are SGHRS and YFSETQ. The CDR3 protein is CASSDSWETQYF. Written as DNA, the CDR3 is TGCGCCAGCAGCGATAGTTGGGAGACCCAGTACTTC.

This sequence joins TRBV6-5 and TRBJ1-2, with a weak D call TRBD1 (5 bases). The V gene lost 5 bases and the J gene lost 4 bases, with 11 bases spanning the gap. Germline V gives CDR1 MNHEY, CDR2 SVGAGI. CDR3 length: 13 residues. The CDR3 here is CASSPRQTYGYTF. CDR3 nucleotide sequence: TGTGCCAGCAGTCCAAGACAGACCTATGGCTACACCTTC.

This clonotype has a single count. DNA of the CDR3: TGTGCCAGCAGTTTACAGGAGTTACAGCCCCAGCATTTT. Protein product: CASSLQELQPQHF. This chain connects TRBV12-3 or TRBV12-4 to TRBJ1-5; D gene ambiguous. Trimming pared 2 bases from V and 7 bases from J, leaving 9 bases between. This CDR3 contains 13 residues.

The sample holds one count of this clonotype. This chain links TRBV9 with TRBJ2-1, with 8 nucleotides matching TRBD1. Per germline, CDR1 SGDLS and CDR2 YYNGEE. The CDR3 is 15 amino acids. J gave up 7 bases and V 4 bases, and 10 bases lay outside the gene matches. CDR3 nucleotide sequence: TGTGCCAGCAGCCCTCGGACAGGGATCATAAATGAGCAGTTCTTC. Amino acid sequence: CASSPRTGIINEQFF.